The rows below give T cell receptor beta chains drawn from one sample of a study of PD-1 blockade in classical Hodgkin lymphoma. TCRdb keeps only in-frame clones here, not all; method: immunoSEQ multiplex PCR. The table lists 20,000 or so clones, around 75% of them singletons. Sequenced here: peripheral blood mononuclear cells (PBMCs), sampled at baseline. The receptors were gathered from a human donor with classical Hodgkin lymphoma. CDR3s include the opening cysteine and the closing phenylalanine or tryptophan. A D gene is named only where the DNA matches it firmly. Expanded clones get a size class; other rows say once, few or many, or leave the size out.

CDR3nt: TGCGCCAGCAGCTTGGATGAGGGACTCTCCTACAATGAGCAGTTCTTC; CDR3aa: CASSLDEGLSYNEQFF; d_gene: .; abundance: .; v_gene: TRBV5-1; j_gene: TRBJ2-1
CDR3nt: TGCGCCAGCAGCTTGGTTGGTCCGGAGACCCAGTACTTC; CDR3aa: CASSLVGPETQYF; d_gene: .; abundance: few; v_gene: TRBV5-1; j_gene: TRBJ2-5
CDR3nt: TGTGCCAGCAGTGACAGACAGAAATCCTCCTATAATTCACCCCTCCACTTT; CDR3aa: CASSDRQKSSYNSPLHF; d_gene: .; abundance: .; v_gene: TRBV6-1; j_gene: TRBJ1-6
CDR3nt: TGTGCCCACCGCAGGACAGGGGCCTTTTATGAGCAGTTCTTC; CDR3aa: CAHRRTGAFYEQFF; d_gene: TRBD1; abundance: .; v_gene: TRBV30; j_gene: TRBJ2-1
CDR3nt: TGTGCCAGCAGCAGGACTAGCAGGGCAGCCTACGAGCAGTACTTC; CDR3aa: CASSRTSRAAYEQYF; d_gene: .; abundance: .; v_gene: TRBV21-1; j_gene: TRBJ2-7
CDR3nt: TGTGCCAGCAGTGAAGCGCGTGGGAACACCGGGGAGCTGTTTTTT; CDR3aa: CASSEARGNTGELFF; d_gene: .; abundance: .; v_gene: TRBV2; j_gene: TRBJ2-2
CDR3nt: TGTGCCAGCAGCGTAGGACGTAATCAGCCCCAGCATTTT; CDR3aa: CASSVGRNQPQHF; d_gene: .; abundance: few; v_gene: TRBV5-6; j_gene: TRBJ1-5
CDR3nt: TGTGCCAGCAGCTTAGCCGCGGGGGGTGACTATGGCTACACCTTC; CDR3aa: CASSLAAGGDYGYTF; d_gene: .; abundance: .; v_gene: TRBV27; j_gene: TRBJ1-2
CDR3nt: TGTGCCAGCAGCTTAATGGGACGGAGGAACACTGAAGCTTTCTTT; CDR3aa: CASSLMGRRNTEAFF; d_gene: .; abundance: .; v_gene: TRBV11-2; j_gene: TRBJ1-1
CDR3nt: TGTGCCAGCAGCGCGCCCCCGGGACAGAGCAACTTC; CDR3aa: CASSAPPGQSNF; d_gene: TRBD1; abundance: .; v_gene: TRBV2; j_gene: TRBJ2-7
CDR3nt: TGTGCCAGCAGCGGACAGGGGCTCGAAGAGACCCAGTACTTC; CDR3aa: CASSGQGLEETQYF; d_gene: TRBD1; abundance: few; v_gene: TRBV6-9; j_gene: TRBJ2-5
CDR3nt: TGTGCCAGCAGCGAGGGGGGGTCCCAAGAGACCCAGTACTTC; CDR3aa: CASSEGGSQETQYF; d_gene: .; abundance: .; v_gene: TRBV7-3; j_gene: TRBJ2-5
CDR3nt: TGTGCCAGCAGCTTATACGGATCGAGCCTATCCGGTAGCACAGATACGCAGTATTTT; CDR3aa: CASSLYGSSLSGSTDTQYF; d_gene: .; abundance: .; v_gene: TRBV7-9; j_gene: TRBJ2-3
CDR3nt: TGTGCCAGCAGCTTACAGGGGTCCTGGACTGAAGCTTTCTTT; CDR3aa: CASSLQGSWTEAFF; d_gene: .; abundance: .; v_gene: TRBV7-8; j_gene: TRBJ1-1
CDR3nt: TGTGCCAGCAGCTATGACAGGGGGCCTAACTACGAGCAGTACTTC; CDR3aa: CASSYDRGPNYEQYF; d_gene: TRBD1; abundance: once; v_gene: TRBV11-3; j_gene: TRBJ2-7
CDR3nt: TGTGCCAGCAGTCCGACCCTGCTAGGAACAGATACGCAGTATTTT; CDR3aa: CASSPTLLGTDTQYF; d_gene: .; abundance: .; v_gene: TRBV6-6; j_gene: TRBJ2-3
CDR3nt: TGTGCCAGCAGTGCTTCCCCTACGGGCCAGCCCCAGCATTTT; CDR3aa: CASSASPTGQPQHF; d_gene: .; abundance: .; v_gene: TRBV2; j_gene: TRBJ1-5
CDR3nt: TGTGCCAGCCGCCTAGCGGGAGTCCACGAGCAGTACTTC; CDR3aa: CASRLAGVHEQYF; d_gene: TRBD2; abundance: .; v_gene: TRBV7-2; j_gene: TRBJ2-7
CDR3nt: TGTGCCGGTCTAGGACTAGCGAACAACGAGCAGTACTTC; CDR3aa: CAGLGLANNEQYF; d_gene: TRBD2; abundance: once; v_gene: TRBV5-4; j_gene: TRBJ2-7
CDR3nt: TGTGCCAGCAGTTTATCGCAGGGGGACTATGGCTACACCTTC; CDR3aa: CASSLSQGDYGYTF; d_gene: TRBD1; abundance: medium-sized; v_gene: TRBV27; j_gene: TRBJ1-2
CDR3nt: TGTGCCAGCAGCCCCGGACGGGCGAGCTACGAGCAGTACTTC; CDR3aa: CASSPGRASYEQYF; d_gene: .; abundance: .; v_gene: TRBV7-6; j_gene: TRBJ2-7
CDR3nt: TGTGCCAGCAGCTTAGAGGGACAGGTCTACAATGAGCAGTTCTTC; CDR3aa: CASSLEGQVYNEQFF; d_gene: TRBD1; abundance: .; v_gene: TRBV11-3; j_gene: TRBJ2-1
CDR3nt: TGTGCCAGTAAGGTAGCGGGGGGGCCAAAAGGGGAGCTGTTTTTT; CDR3aa: CASKVAGGPKGELFF; d_gene: TRBD2; abundance: .; v_gene: TRBV19; j_gene: TRBJ2-2
CDR3nt: TGTGCCATCAGTGTATACAATGAGCAGTTCTTC; CDR3aa: CAISVYNEQFF; d_gene: .; abundance: .; v_gene: TRBV10-3; j_gene: TRBJ2-1
CDR3nt: TGTGCCAGCAGCTCATCCGGGACCGGGACCCACTCCTACGAGCAGTACTTC; CDR3aa: CASSSSGTGTHSYEQYF; d_gene: .; abundance: few; v_gene: TRBV21-1; j_gene: TRBJ2-7
CDR3nt: TGTGCCAGCAGCCCCTGGGACGGAGATGAAAAACTGTTTTTT; CDR3aa: CASSPWDGDEKLFF; d_gene: .; abundance: .; v_gene: TRBV6-5; j_gene: TRBJ1-4
CDR3nt: TGTGCCACCAGCAGAGATCCAGAACAGGGGTACAATGAGCAGTTCTTC; CDR3aa: CATSRDPEQGYNEQFF; d_gene: TRBD1; abundance: .; v_gene: TRBV15; j_gene: TRBJ2-1
CDR3nt: TGCGCCAGCAGCCAAGTAGCGGGGGGCCCTTCCGAGCAGTACTTC; CDR3aa: CASSQVAGGPSEQYF; d_gene: TRBD2; abundance: once; v_gene: TRBV4-1; j_gene: TRBJ2-7
CDR3nt: TGTGCCAGCAGCTTAGGCCTTGGTTTCCGGAGGGGCTACACCTTC; CDR3aa: CASSLGLGFRRGYTF; d_gene: .; abundance: .; v_gene: TRBV13; j_gene: TRBJ1-2
CDR3nt: TGCGCCAGCGCACCGGGGACAGTTAATGAAAAACTGTTTTTT; CDR3aa: CASAPGTVNEKLFF; d_gene: TRBD1; abundance: .; v_gene: TRBV5-1; j_gene: TRBJ1-4
CDR3nt: TGTGCCAGCAGTGAAGAGGGCCTGGGCAATCAGCCCCAGCATTTT; CDR3aa: CASSEEGLGNQPQHF; d_gene: .; abundance: once; v_gene: TRBV2; j_gene: TRBJ1-5
CDR3nt: TGTGCCAGCGGCAGAACAGGGGGGGGCTACGAGCAGTACTTC; CDR3aa: CASGRTGGGYEQYF; d_gene: .; abundance: .; v_gene: TRBV7-8; j_gene: TRBJ2-7
CDR3nt: TGTGCCAGCAGTTATTTCGGGACGAACACCGGGGAGCTGTTTTTT; CDR3aa: CASSYFGTNTGELFF; d_gene: .; abundance: .; v_gene: TRBV6-5; j_gene: TRBJ2-2
CDR3nt: TGTGCCAGTAGTTCCCCAGACGGTAGCACAGATACGCAGTATTTT; CDR3aa: CASSSPDGSTDTQYF; d_gene: .; abundance: .; v_gene: TRBV19; j_gene: TRBJ2-3
CDR3nt: TGTGCCAGCAGCTTAGGGGCCGGGACCGATGGGCAGTTCTTC; CDR3aa: CASSLGAGTDGQFF; d_gene: .; abundance: .; v_gene: TRBV5-4; j_gene: TRBJ2-1
CDR3nt: TGTGCCAGCACCCTTGGTGGGGCGAGGGTCTACGGGCAGTACTTC; CDR3aa: CASTLGGARVYGQYF; d_gene: .; abundance: .; v_gene: TRBV6-1; j_gene: TRBJ2-7
CDR3nt: TGTGCCTGGACCCTAAGCGTTCCCGGTGAAAAACTGTTTTTT; CDR3aa: CAWTLSVPGEKLFF; d_gene: .; abundance: .; v_gene: TRBV30; j_gene: TRBJ1-4
CDR3nt: TGCGCCAGCAGCTTGGCTAGCGGCTCCTACAATGAGCAGTTCTTC; CDR3aa: CASSLASGSYNEQFF; d_gene: TRBD2; abundance: .; v_gene: TRBV5-1; j_gene: TRBJ2-1
CDR3nt: TGTGCCAGTACCCGAGACGGACTCTACAATGAGCAGTTCTTC; CDR3aa: CASTRDGLYNEQFF; d_gene: .; abundance: .; v_gene: TRBV19; j_gene: TRBJ2-1
CDR3nt: TGCGCCAGCAGCGCCGGGACTAGCGGGAGGTCGGGGGAGACCCAGTACTTC; CDR3aa: CASSAGTSGRSGETQYF; d_gene: TRBD2; abundance: .; v_gene: TRBV5-1; j_gene: TRBJ2-5
CDR3nt: TGTGCCAGCAGTTATGATCCCTCCGGGGCAACTTGGAGGGAGACCCAGTACTTC; CDR3aa: CASSYDPSGATWRETQYF; d_gene: .; abundance: .; v_gene: TRBV7-9; j_gene: TRBJ2-5
CDR3nt: TGTGCCAGCAGCCAGTGGGACCAAGAGACCCAGTACTTC; CDR3aa: CASSQWDQETQYF; d_gene: .; abundance: once; v_gene: TRBV4-2; j_gene: TRBJ2-5
CDR3nt: TGTGCCAGCTCACCGAACTCGCCTCGCTTCACAGATACGCAGTATTTT; CDR3aa: CASSPNSPRFTDTQYF; d_gene: .; abundance: once; v_gene: TRBV18; j_gene: TRBJ2-3
CDR3nt: TGTGCCAGCAACCAACGCGGGGACCCGCAGTTCTTC; CDR3aa: CASNQRGDPQFF; d_gene: .; abundance: .; v_gene: TRBV11-3; j_gene: TRBJ2-1
CDR3nt: TGTGCCTGGAATCTGCCAGGAGGAACTTACGAGCAGTACTTC; CDR3aa: CAWNLPGGTYEQYF; d_gene: .; abundance: .; v_gene: TRBV30; j_gene: TRBJ2-7
CDR3nt: TGTGCCATCAGTGAGGTTGTTAGCGGAGATACGCAGTATTTT; CDR3aa: CAISEVVSGDTQYF; d_gene: .; abundance: once; v_gene: TRBV10-3; j_gene: TRBJ2-3